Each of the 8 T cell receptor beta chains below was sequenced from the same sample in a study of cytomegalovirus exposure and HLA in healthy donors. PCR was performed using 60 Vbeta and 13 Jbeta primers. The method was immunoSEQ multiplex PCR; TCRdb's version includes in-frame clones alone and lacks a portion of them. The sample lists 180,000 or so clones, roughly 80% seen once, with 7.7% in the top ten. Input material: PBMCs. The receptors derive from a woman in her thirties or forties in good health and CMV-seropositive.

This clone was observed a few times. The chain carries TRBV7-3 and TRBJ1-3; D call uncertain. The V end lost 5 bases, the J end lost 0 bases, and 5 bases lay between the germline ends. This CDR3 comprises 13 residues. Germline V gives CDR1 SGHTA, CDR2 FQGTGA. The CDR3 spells CASSGSSGNTIYF. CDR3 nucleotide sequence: TGTGCCAGCAGCGGGAGCTCTGGAAACACCATATATTTT.

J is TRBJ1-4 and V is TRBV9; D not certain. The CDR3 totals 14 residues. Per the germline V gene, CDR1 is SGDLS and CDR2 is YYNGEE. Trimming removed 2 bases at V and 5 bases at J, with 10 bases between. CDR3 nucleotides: TGTGCCAGCAGCGTTTCAGGAACAAATGAAAAACTGTTTTTT. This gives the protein CASSVSGTNEKLFF. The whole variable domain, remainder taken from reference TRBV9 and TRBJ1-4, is DSGVTQTPKHLITATGQRVTLRCSPRSGDLSVYWYQQSLDQGLQFLIQYYNGEERAKGNILERFSAQQFPDLHSELNLSSLELGDSALYFCASSVSGTNEKLFFGSGTQLSVL.

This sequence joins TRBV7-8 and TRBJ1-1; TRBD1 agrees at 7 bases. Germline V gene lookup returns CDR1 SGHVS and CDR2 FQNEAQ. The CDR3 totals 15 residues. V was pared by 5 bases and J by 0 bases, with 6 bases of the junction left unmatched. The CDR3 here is CASSTRQGLNTEAFF. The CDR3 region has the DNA TGTGCCAGCAGCACTAGACAGGGACTGAACACTGAAGCTTTCTTT.

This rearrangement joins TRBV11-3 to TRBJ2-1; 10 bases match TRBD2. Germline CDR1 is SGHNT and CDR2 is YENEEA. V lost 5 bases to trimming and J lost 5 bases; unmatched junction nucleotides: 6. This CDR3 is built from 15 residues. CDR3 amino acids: CASSLGLAANNEQFF. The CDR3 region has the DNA TGTGCCAGCAGCCTCGGACTAGCGGCAAACAATGAGCAGTTCTTC.

CDR3 residues: CASSLDGRLREDTQYF. The DNA for the CDR3 is TGTGCCAGCAGCTTAGACGGGAGGTTAAGGGAAGATACGCAGTATTTT. The chain carries TRBV7-6 and TRBJ2-3, with TRBD2 matching 7 bases. In germline, CDR1 is SGHVS, CDR2 FNYEAQ. CDR3 length: 16 amino acids. With 1 base clipped from V and 5 bases from J, the junction kept 9 bases outside the gene matches. Looking up the rest from reference TRBV7-6 and TRBJ2-3 gives the full variable domain: GAGVSQSPRYKVTKRGQDVALRCDPISGHVSLYWYRQALGQGPEFLTYFNYEAQQDKSGLPNDRFSAERPEGSISTLTIQRTEQRDSAMYRCASSLDGRLREDTQYFGPGTRLTVL.

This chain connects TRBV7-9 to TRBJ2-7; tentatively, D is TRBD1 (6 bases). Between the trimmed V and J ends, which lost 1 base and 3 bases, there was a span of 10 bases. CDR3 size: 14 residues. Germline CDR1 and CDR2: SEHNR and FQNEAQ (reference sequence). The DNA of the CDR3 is TGTGCCAGCAGCTTAGAGTTAGGGGGCTACGAGCAGTACTTC. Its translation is CASSLELGGYEQYF. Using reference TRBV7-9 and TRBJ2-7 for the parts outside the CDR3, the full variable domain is DTGVSQNPRHKITKRGQNVTFRCDPISEHNRLYWYRQTLGQGPEFLTYFQNEAQLEKSRLLSDRFSAERPKGSFSTLEIQRTEQGDSAMYLCASSLELGGYEQYFGPGTRLTVT.

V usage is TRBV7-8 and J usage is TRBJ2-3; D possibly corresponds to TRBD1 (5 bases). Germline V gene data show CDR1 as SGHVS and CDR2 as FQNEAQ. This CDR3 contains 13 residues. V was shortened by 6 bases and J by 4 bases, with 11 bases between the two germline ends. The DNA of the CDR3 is TGTGCCAGCAGTTTAAAGGGGTCAGATACGCAGTATTTT. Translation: CASSLKGSDTQYF.

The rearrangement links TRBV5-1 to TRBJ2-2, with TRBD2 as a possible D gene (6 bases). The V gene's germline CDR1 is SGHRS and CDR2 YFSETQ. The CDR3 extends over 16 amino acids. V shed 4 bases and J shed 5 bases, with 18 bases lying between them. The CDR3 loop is CASSADGGRGTGELFF. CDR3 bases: TGCGCCAGCAGCGCTGACGGCGGGCGGGGAACCGGGGAGCTGTTTTTT. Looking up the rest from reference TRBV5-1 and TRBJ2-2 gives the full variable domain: KAGVTQTPRYLIKTRGQQVTLSCSPISGHRSVSWYQQTPGQGLQFLFEYFSETQRNKGNFPGRFSGRQFSNSRSEMNVSTLELGDSALYLCASSADGGRGTGELFFGEGSRLTVL.